One and the same sample provided the 16 T cell receptor beta chains below, sequenced in a study of CD8+ T cells in alopecia areata. cDNA reverse transcribed from extracted RNA served as the sequencing template. Produced via immunoSEQ multiplex PCR; TCRdb's table is partial and in-frame only. The table lists more than 110,000 clones, 65% to 90% of them singletons. Treatment specified: oral pan-JAK inhibitor, 5-10 mg twice daily. Sequenced material: CD8+ T cells sorted from blood, taken at week 4, from a patient treated with tofacitinib. The receptors derive from a human donor with alopecia areata.

The chain has TRBV4-1 and TRBJ2-7; TRBD2 matches at 9 bases. J was trimmed by 2 bases and V by 0 bases; bases with no gene match: 2. CDR3 length equals 15 residues. Germline V gene data show CDR1 as MGHRA and CDR2 as YSYEKL. Here the CDR3 reads CASSQDPSGTYEQYF. CDR3 nucleotides: TGCGCCAGCAGCCAAGACCCTAGCGGGACCTACGAGCAGTACTTC.

With respect to this clone: The same CDR3 also results from other DNA sequences found in this sample. The rearrangement uses TRBV27 and TRBJ2-1; D is unresolved. The CDR3 spans 13 residues. The V gene lost 5 bases and the J gene lost 0 bases, with 5 bases spanning the gap. Germline V gene lookup returns CDR1 MNHEY and CDR2 SMNVEV (reference sequence). Here the CDR3 DNA reads TGTGCCAGCAGTCTTAGCTCCTACAATGAGCAGTTCTTC. Translation gives CASSLSSYNEQFF.

This clone has only one observation. The chain uses TRBV13 and TRBJ2-7; 11 bases are a match to TRBD1. V shed 5 bases and J 4 bases; nucleotides not matched to a gene: 10. CDR1 is PRHDT, CDR2 FYEKMQ, per germline (reference sequence). CDR3 length: 16 residues. CDR3 protein: CASSTDIGQGAYEQYF. The CDR3, as DNA: TGTGCCAGCAGCACCGACATCGGACAGGGGGCATACGAGCAGTACTTC.

The chain couples TRBV2 to TRBJ1-2; 7 nucleotides match TRBD1. The germline V gene encodes CDR1 SNHLY and CDR2 FYNNEI. The CDR3 has 15 amino acids. V shed 1 base and J 8 bases; nucleotides not matched to a gene: 10. This CDR3 is CASSEGGTALRGYTF. The CDR3 coding sequence is TGTGCCAGCAGTGAAGGAGGGACAGCTTTGAGGGGCTACACCTTC.

V and J are TRBV4-2 and TRBJ1-1; 7 bases agree with TRBD1. V lost 0 bases, J lost 8 bases, and 6 bases stayed unmatched. This CDR3 is built from 14 residues. The germline V gene encodes CDR1 LGHNA and CDR2 YNFKEQ. For the CDR3, the DNA is TGTGCCAGCAGCCAAGAGCAGGGGGTCGTCGAAGCTTTCTTT. Translation gives CASSQEQGVVEAFF.

The chain uses TRBV5-1 and TRBJ2-3; tentative D call: TRBD2 (6 bases). Trimming cost V 1 base and J 6 bases, with 21 bases left between them. The CDR3 runs to 17 residues. Germline-derived CDR1 and CDR2 are SGHRS and YFSETQ. CDR3 region: CASSLIPPGTSSDTQYF. The CDR3 nucleotides read TGCGCCAGCAGCTTGATTCCCCCCGGGACTTCCTCGGATACGCAGTATTTT.

The V gene is TRBV7-2, the J gene TRBJ2-7; TRBD1 matches 9 bases. The V and J ends lost 6 bases and 5 bases, in that order; junction bases with no gene match: 8. This CDR3 has 14 amino acids. The V gene's germline CDR1 is SGHTA and CDR2 FQGNSA. The CDR3 reads CASSHPGQGNEQYF. For the CDR3, the DNA is TGTGCCAGCAGTCATCCGGGACAGGGAAACGAGCAGTACTTC.

The J gene is TRBJ2-3, the V gene TRBV7-8; D not resolved. The CDR3 runs 17 residues. The germline gives CDR1 SGHVS, CDR2 FQNEAQ. Trimming stripped 5 bases from V and 6 bases from J, with 24 bases between. The CDR3 DNA sequence: TGTGCCAGCAGCCCTGAGGCGGTCTCCATAGCCCAGGATACGCAGTATTTT. Residues: CASSPEAVSIAQDTQYF.

This clone appeared a single time. This chain links TRBV7-6 with TRBJ1-1; D perhaps matches TRBD1 (5 bases). The CDR3 covers 15 residues. The germline CDR1 and CDR2 sequences are SGHVS and FNYEAQ. V gave up 5 bases and J gave up 1 base, with 14 bases separating them. CDR3 nucleotide sequence: TGTGCCAGCAGCCCCGGGAGGGGCGGGAACACTGAAGCTTTCTTT. As protein: CASSPGRGGNTEAFF.

The chain is built from TRBV2 and TRBJ2-3; 10 bases line up with TRBD1. The CDR3 runs to 16 residues. Germline CDR1 and CDR2: SNHLY and FYNNEI. J lost 1 base, V lost 6 bases, and 7 bases had no gene match. CDR3 residues: CASRAGTGAGTDTQYF. CDR3 nucleotides: TGTGCCAGCAGGGCCGGGACAGGGGCCGGCACAGATACGCAGTATTTT.

CDR3 sequence: CASSLPGTGSGRAYEQYF. The CDR3 bases are TGTGCCAGCAGCTTACCCGGGACAGGCAGTGGTAGGGCCTACGAGCAGTACTTC. The genes are TRBV7-8 and TRBJ2-7; 8 nucleotides match TRBD1. Germline CDR1 and CDR2: SGHVS and FQNEAQ. V shed 2 bases, J shed 2 bases, and the junction held 14 bases outside the gene matches. The CDR3 runs to 18 residues.

This chain connects TRBV27 to TRBJ1-5; 9 bases align to TRBD1. Per germline, CDR1 MNHEY and CDR2 SMNVEV (reference sequence). The CDR3 covers 15 residues. After removal of 4 bases from V and 2 bases from J, the junction contained 3 bases not matched to a gene. This chain's CDR3 is CASSWTGDGNQPQHF. The CDR3 DNA reads as TGTGCCAGCAGTTGGACAGGGGACGGCAATCAGCCCCAGCATTTT.

This clone was found a few times. The V gene is TRBV29-1, the J gene TRBJ1-1; D possibly corresponds to TRBD1 (5 bases). Trimming cost V 6 bases and J 0 bases, with 11 bases left between them. The CDR3 has 13 residues. Germline CDR1 reads SQVTM; CDR2 reads ANQGSEA. CDR3: CSVGLGLNTEAFF. The CDR3 region has the DNA TGCAGCGTCGGACTGGGGCTGAACACTGAAGCTTTCTTT.

This sequence joins TRBV29-1 and TRBJ2-5; D possibly uses TRBD1 or TRBD2 (5 bases each). The J call may be wrong; the DNA end is better matched by TRBJ2-7. The CDR3 is made up of 13 amino acids. Germline assignment: CDR1 SQVTM and CDR2 ANQGSEA. The CDR3 reads CSVVSGPFLEQYF. DNA for the CDR3: TGCAGCGTTGTATCGGGACCTTTTCTCGAGCAGTACTTC.

The chain uses TRBV11-2 and TRBJ2-1, with D unresolved. The CDR3 has 16 amino acids. V lost 1 base and J 4 bases, leaving 14 bases between the germline ends. Germline V gives CDR1 SGHAT, CDR2 FQNNGV. CDR3 nucleotides: TGTGCCAGCAGCTTAGGGCCGGGTTCCCCTTACAATGAGCAGTTCTTC. As protein: CASSLGPGSPYNEQFF.

The gene calls are TRBV7-9 and TRBJ2-3; D possibly uses TRBD1 or TRBD2 (5 bases each). Trimming left V 3 bases short and J 1 base short, with 8 bases between. The CDR3 sequence is 14 residues long. Germline V gene lookup returns CDR1 SEHNR and CDR2 FQNEAQ (reference sequence). CDR3: CASSFRGGTDTQYF. Here the CDR3 DNA reads TGTGCCAGCAGCTTCCGGGGCGGCACAGATACGCAGTATTTT.